The 28 T cell receptor beta chains presented below share a single source sample, sequenced in a study of CD8 T cells in ankylosing spondylitis. TCRdb re-called the 5' RACE reads through MiXCR, storing one row per CDR3 protein. In the table there are 150,000 to 200,000 distinct CDR3 sequences, 15% to 20% of which are singletons. The sequenced sample was blood, either unsorted or a sorted T cell fraction (not recorded which). Source of these receptors: a male donor with ankylosing spondylitis or in good health (not recorded which).

This rearrangement joins TRBV13 to TRBJ2-4, with TRBD2 matching 9 bases. Per germline, CDR1 PRHDT and CDR2 FYEKMQ (reference sequence). The CDR3 has 20 amino acids. V lost 4 bases, J lost 0 bases, and 16 bases stayed unmatched. The CDR3 protein is CASSYRVASGTLLAKNIQYF. The DNA for the CDR3 is TGTGCCAGCAGCTATAGAGTCGCTAGCGGGACACTTCTAGCCAAAAACATTCAGTACTTC.

The rearrangement uses TRBV7-9 and TRBJ1-5; D is undetermined. Trimming pared 5 bases from V and 7 bases from J, leaving 12 bases between. This CDR3 is 13 amino acids long. CDR1 is SEHNR, CDR2 FQNEAQ, per germline (reference sequence). Written as DNA, the CDR3 is TGTGCCAGCAGCATCTGGGGAAAACAGCCCCAGCATTTT. Its protein product is CASSIWGKQPQHF. Supplemented by reference TRBV7-9 and TRBJ1-5, the full variable domain reads DTGVSQNPRHKITKRGQNVTFRCDPISEHNRLYWYRQTLGQGPEFLTYFQNEAQLEKSRLLSDRFSAERPKGSFSTLEIQRTEQGDSAMYLCASSIWGKQPQHFGDGTRLSIL.

This clonotype was counted only a few times. The V call is TRBV29-1, the J call TRBJ1-1; 9 positions match TRBD1. Germline assignment: CDR1 SQVTM and CDR2 ANQGSEA. The V and J ends lost 1 base and 4 bases, in that order; junction bases with no gene match: 1. This CDR3 spans 13 amino acids. The CDR3 protein is CSVEGDRVTEAFF. The DNA for the CDR3 is TGCAGCGTTGAAGGGGACAGGGTCACTGAAGCTTTCTTT.

This clonotype was recorded at least ten times. The gene calls are TRBV5-6 and TRBJ2-7, with D unresolved. Trimming left V 0 bases short and J 3 bases short, with 7 bases between. Germline V gene lookup returns CDR1 SGHDT and CDR2 YYEEEE. The CDR3 is 13 amino acids. The CDR3 coding sequence is TGTGCCAGCAGCTTGGCACAGCTCTACGAGCAGTACTTC. This translates into CASSLAQLYEQYF. Complete variable domain (other parts from reference TRBV5-6 and TRBJ2-7): DAGVTQSPTHLIKTRGQQVTLRCSPKSGHDTVSWYQQALGQGPQFIFQYYEEEERQRGNFPDRFSGHQFPNYSSELNVNALLLGDSALYLCASSLAQLYEQYFGPGTRLTVT.

The chain uses TRBV20-1 and TRBJ2-1; a possible D gene is TRBD2 (6 bases). The germline V gene encodes CDR1 DFQATT and CDR2 SNEGSKA (reference sequence). This CDR3 is 15 amino acids long. V was cut by 4 bases and J by 0 bases, with 13 bases left in between. The chain's CDR3 is CSAMTPGLSYNEQFF. In nucleotides, the CDR3 is TGCAGTGCTATGACCCCGGGACTCTCCTACAATGAGCAGTTCTTC.

In the case of this clonotype: Being one base from a much bigger clone, this may be a read error. V gene TRBV29-1 combines with J gene TRBJ1-1, with no clear D. CDR1 and CDR2 from the germline V gene are SQVTM and ANQGSEA. Deletions cut 4 bases from V and 7 bases from J, with 13 bases between. CDR3 size: 12 residues. CDR3 loop: CSVGSPTGEAFF. The CDR3 coding sequence is TGCAGCGTTGGCTCCCCGACCGGTGAAGCTTTCTTT. The full variable domain, in which reference TRBV29-1 and TRBJ1-1 provide the parts outside the CDR3, is SAVISQKPSRDICQRGTSLTIQCQVDSQVTMMFWYRQQPGQSLTLIATANQGSEATYESGFVIDKFPISRPNLTFSTLTVSNMSPEDSSIYLCSVGSPTGEAFFGQGTRLTVV.

Notes on this clonotype: One base away lies a much larger clone, so this may be a sequencing read error. The rearrangement joins TRBV7-9 to TRBJ1-1; no reliable D call. Germline lookup yields CDR1 SEHNR and CDR2 FQNEAQ (reference sequence). The CDR3 covers 13 residues. The V end was cut by 5 bases, the J end by 1 base, with 8 bases between. The DNA for the CDR3 is TGTGCCAGCAGCCCTCCCCCGAACACTGAAGCTTTCTTT. Translating gives CASSPPPNTEAFF. The full variable domain, its missing parts supplied by reference TRBV7-9 and TRBJ1-1, is DTGVSQNPRHKITKRGQNVTFRCDPISEHNRLYWYRQTLGQGPEFLTYFQNEAQLEKSRLLSDRFSAERPKGSFSTLEIQRTEQGDSAMYLCASSPPPNTEAFFGQGTRLTVV.

This clonotype was counted many times. The chain's CDR3 is CASSLDARANEQFF. Written as DNA, the CDR3 is TGCGCCAGCAGCTTGGATGCTAGGGCCAATGAGCAGTTCTTC. The genes are TRBV5-1 and TRBJ2-1; D ambiguous. Trimming shortened V by 0 bases and J by 6 bases, and 10 bases separated the two germline ends. CDR1 is SGHRS, CDR2 YFSETQ, per germline. The CDR3 is made up of 14 amino acids.

This clonotype was seen at least ten times. This sequence joins TRBV20-1 and TRBJ2-7; the match to TRBD2 covers 9 bases. This CDR3 contains 14 residues. With V trimmed by 7 bases and J by 0 bases, 7 bases remained unmatched. Per the germline V gene, CDR1 is DFQATT and CDR2 is SNEGSKA (reference sequence). The CDR3 reads CSGFRREGSYEQYF. The CDR3 DNA reads as TGCAGTGGTTTCAGGCGGGAGGGCTCCTACGAGCAGTACTTC.

Ten or more counts support this clonotype. The chain is built from TRBV5-1 and TRBJ1-2, with D unclear. In germline, CDR1 is SGHRS, CDR2 YFSETQ. Trimming stripped 0 bases from V and 0 bases from J, with 12 bases between. The CDR3 length is 16 residues. The CDR3 loop reads CASSLDGSLANYGYTF. The DNA of the CDR3 is TGCGCCAGCAGCTTGGACGGATCTTTAGCTAACTATGGCTACACCTTC. The full variable domain, in which reference TRBV5-1 and TRBJ1-2 provide the parts outside the CDR3, is KAGVTQTPRYLIKTRGQQVTLSCSPISGHRSVSWYQQTPGQGLQFLFEYFSETQRNKGNFPGRFSGRQFSNSRSEMNVSTLELGDSALYLCASSLDGSLANYGYTFGSGTRLTVV.

This clonotype was recorded at least ten times. The chain links TRBV5-1 to TRBJ1-4; 7 bases are shared with TRBD1. Germline values: CDR1 SGHRS, CDR2 YFSETQ. Trimming took 5 bases from V and 8 from J; bases not matched to a gene: 12. The CDR3 consists of 15 residues. CDR3 bases: TGCGCCAGCAGTCGGGACAGAGGGCTATTCGAAAAACTGTTTTTT. This codes for CASSRDRGLFEKLFF. The whole variable domain, filled in from reference TRBV5-1 and TRBJ1-4, reads KAGVTQTPRYLIKTRGQQVTLSCSPISGHRSVSWYQQTPGQGLQFLFEYFSETQRNKGNFPGRFSGRQFSNSRSEMNVSTLELGDSALYLCASSRDRGLFEKLFFGSGTQLSVL.

This clonotype has a count of ten or more. The chain is built from TRBV10-3 and TRBJ2-5, with D perhaps matching TRBD1 or TRBD2 (5 bases each). CDR3 length equals 16 residues. CDR1 ENHRY and CDR2 SYGVKD come from the germline V gene. The ends were cut back, 1 base at V and 1 base at J, with 13 bases in the middle. The CDR3 protein is CAISELGPLVQETQYF. For the CDR3, the DNA is TGTGCCATCAGTGAGTTGGGACCCCTGGTCCAAGAGACCCAGTACTTC.

The chain recombines TRBV29-1 with TRBJ2-2; a weak D match, TRBD1 (5 bases). From germline, CDR1 is SQVTM and CDR2 ANQGSEA. The CDR3 totals 14 residues. The ends were cut back, 2 bases at V and 6 bases at J, with 13 bases in the middle. CDR3 sequence: CSVEQGLASGELFF. The CDR3 coding sequence is TGCAGCGTTGAACAGGGCTTGGCTTCCGGGGAGCTGTTTTTT.

The CDR3 region is CASSYTGDTEAFF. CDR3 bases: TGTGCCAGCAGTTACACAGGGGACACTGAAGCTTTCTTT. This rearrangement joins TRBV6-5 to TRBJ1-1; 7 bases fit TRBD1. The CDR3 length is 13 residues. The junction had 0 bases not matched to a gene; V was cut back by 2 bases and J by 3 bases. Germline V gene lookup returns CDR1 MNHEY and CDR2 SVGAGI.

With regard to this clonotype: Being one base from a much bigger clone, this may be a read error. The rearrangement uses TRBV9 and TRBJ2-7; 11 bases are a match to TRBD2. CDR3 length equals 14 residues. With V trimmed by 4 bases and J by 3 bases, 3 bases remained unmatched. The germline V gene has CDR1 SGDLS and CDR2 YYNGEE. The CDR3 reads CASSLGTSGYEQYF. CDR3 coding DNA: TGTGCCAGCAGCTTAGGGACTAGCGGCTACGAGCAGTACTTC.

This clonotype was seen ten or more times. This chain uses TRBV24-1 with TRBJ2-4; D unclear. V was clipped by 6 bases and J by 4 bases, with 12 bases between them. The length of the CDR3 is 14 residues. Germline lookup yields CDR1 KGHDR and CDR2 SFDVKD. The CDR3, as DNA: TGTGCCACCAGTACCCCTCCCCCGAAAAACATTCAGTACTTC. Its protein product is CATSTPPPKNIQYF.

V gene TRBV27 combines with J gene TRBJ2-2, with TRBD2 identical over 13 bases. This CDR3 has 18 amino acids. V gave up 5 bases and J gave up 7 bases; unmatched junction bases: 13. The germline gives CDR1 MNHEY, CDR2 SMNVEV (reference sequence). The CDR3, as DNA: TGTGCCAGCAGTCCCGGGACTAGCGGGATAGGCGGAGGCGGGGAGCTGTTTTTT. Protein: CASSPGTSGIGGGGELFF.

In this sample, this clonotype turned up many times. The V and J genes are TRBV29-1 and TRBJ2-5; the D is unclear. Trimming took off 0 bases at V and 4 bases at J, with 12 bases between the two ends. Germline CDR1 and CDR2: SQVTM and ANQGSEA. The CDR3 runs 14 residues. The CDR3 loop reads CSVEEGLSGETQYF. In DNA form, the CDR3 reads TGCAGCGTTGAAGAAGGGCTCTCCGGAGAGACCCAGTACTTC.

This clonotype was counted at least ten times. The chain combines TRBV29-1 with TRBJ2-3; the D is unclear. CDR1 is SQVTM, CDR2 ANQGSEA, per germline. Trimming cost V 8 bases and J 0 bases, with 12 bases left between them. The CDR3 contains 13 residues. The chain's CDR3 is CSHYGSSTDTQYF. The CDR3 region has the DNA TGCAGCCACTATGGGTCCAGCACAGATACGCAGTATTTT.

This clonotype was seen at least ten times. The chain uses TRBV3-1 and TRBJ1-1; 8 nucleotides align to TRBD1. Germline V gene lookup returns CDR1 LGHDT and CDR2 YNNKEL (reference sequence). This CDR3 has 13 amino acids. The ends lost 4 bases at V and 6 bases at J; junction bases unmatched: 4. In DNA, the CDR3 is TGTGCCAGCAGCCTAACAGGGGGTTCTGAAGCTTTCTTT. Its translation: CASSLTGGSEAFF. Full variable domain (outside the CDR3, taken from reference TRBV3-1 and TRBJ1-1): DTAVSQTPKYLVTQMGNDKSIKCEQNLGHDTMYWYKQDSKKFLKIMFSYNNKELIINETVPNRFSPKSPDKAHLNLHINSLELGDSAVYFCASSLTGGSEAFFGQGTRLTVV.

This clonotype appeared many times. The V gene is TRBV5-1, the J gene TRBJ1-1; D may be TRBD1 (6 bases). Trimming removed 0 bases at V and 6 bases at J, with 9 bases between. The V gene's germline CDR1 is SGHRS and CDR2 YFSETQ. CDR3 length equals 13 residues. Here the CDR3 DNA reads TGCGCCAGCAGCTTGGCGGCAGGGGCTGAAGCTTTCTTT. Translation gives CASSLAAGAEAFF.

This clonotype occurred a few times. This CDR3 is CAIDNDALGEQYF. The CDR3 DNA reads TGTGCCATCGACAACGATGCCTTGGGCGAGCAGTACTTC. The genes are TRBV6-2 or TRBV6-3 and TRBJ2-7; D is ambiguous. Germline lookup yields CDR1 MNHEY and CDR2 SVGEGT. Between the trimmed V and J ends, which lost 10 bases and 6 bases, there was a span of 19 bases. This CDR3 spans 13 amino acids.

The chain links TRBV12-3 or TRBV12-4 to TRBJ1-5; D remains unclear. Deletions cut 4 bases from V and 7 bases from J, with 20 bases between. This CDR3 comprises 16 residues. In DNA, the CDR3 is TGTGCCAGCAGTTCGAGCGGAGGAGGGCATGGGCAGCCCCAGCATTTT. The encoded protein is CASSSSGGGHGQPQHF.

This clonotype has only a few counts. This chain links TRBV5-1 with TRBJ2-3; D possibly corresponds to TRBD1 (6 bases). CDR1 is SGHRS and CDR2 is YFSETQ in the germline V gene. V dropped 7 bases and J dropped 0 bases, with 12 bases sitting between them. The CDR3 length is 14 residues. In nucleotides, the CDR3 is TGCGCCAGCCGAGGGGGATCAAGCACAGATACGCAGTATTTT. This gives the protein CASRGGSSTDTQYF.

This clonotype was seen only a few times. The CDR3 region has the DNA TGTGCCAGCAGTGAATTGGGAAAAGCCCAGCCCCAGCATTTT. Protein product: CASSELGKAQPQHF. The gene calls are TRBV6-1 and TRBJ1-5; no clear D gene. Germline V gene lookup returns CDR1 MNHNS and CDR2 SASEGT. The CDR3 spans 14 residues. V shed 2 bases and J shed 7 bases, with 12 bases lying between them.

This clonotype was picked up many times. This chain connects TRBV7-3 to TRBJ2-1; D may be TRBD2 (5 bases). The V end lost 4 bases, the J end lost 10 bases, and 8 bases lay between the germline ends. Germline CDR1 SGHTA, CDR2 FQGTGA. The length of the CDR3 is 11 residues. CDR3 DNA: TGTGCCAGCAGCTACCGAGGGGAGCAGTTCTTC. Translating it yields CASSYRGEQFF. The variable domain in full, completed from reference TRBV7-3 and TRBJ2-1, reads GAGVSQTPSNKVTEKGKYVELRCDPISGHTALYWYRQSLGQGPEFLIYFQGTGAADDSGLPNDRFFAVRPEGSVSTLKIQRTERGDSAVYLCASSYRGEQFFGPGTRLTVL.

This clonotype was counted at least ten times. The chain has TRBV5-1 and TRBJ1-1; D call uncertain. Germline V gives CDR1 SGHRS, CDR2 YFSETQ. The CDR3 sequence is 12 residues long. The V and J ends lost 4 bases and 4 bases respectively, with 8 bases between them. CDR3 sequence (DNA): TGCGCCAGCAGCGACACGGGCACTGAAGCTTTCTTT. Its protein product is CASSDTGTEAFF.

With respect to this clonotype: A much larger clone differs by one base, so this may be a read error. V and J are TRBV3-1 and TRBJ1-4; 7 bases fit TRBD1. The CDR3 consists of 17 residues. Germline V CDR1 and CDR2: LGHDT, YNNKEL (reference sequence). Here the CDR3 reads CASCQGGGRRGNEKLFF. The CDR3 DNA is TGTGCCAGCTGCCAAGGAGGGGGCCGACGGGGGAATGAAAAACTGTTTTTT.